The clone carrying this TCR beta chain appeared once. Assay: immunoSEQ multiplex PCR; the TCRdb copy retains only in-frame clones and omits some. The table has around 100,000 clones, more than 85% seen once. The data belong to a study of technical replicates of blood from a handful of donors. The germline V gene has CDR1 LNHDA and CDR2 SQIVND (reference sequence). This CDR3 has 13 residues. The TCR was taken from a human donor in good health. The J gene is TRBJ2-5, the V gene TRBV19, with TRBD2 as a possible D gene (6 bases). Near its end, the DNA agrees better with TRBJ2-7, so the J call may be wrong. Source material: T cells isolated from PBMCs. CDR3 in DNA: TGTGCCAGTAGTATCGGGAGCTCCTACGAGCAGTACTTC. It specifies CASSIGSSYEQYF.